This T cell receptor (beta chain) emerged from a study of OX40 agonist ivuxolimab in advanced cancers. Overall study: Participants averaged approximately 65 years of age (range about 23 to 80) and were around 83% male.

J was trimmed by 4 bases and V by 0 bases; bases with no gene match: 8. The CDR3 has 17 residues. The V gene's germline CDR1 is LGHNT and CDR2 FRNRAP. Study observations and caveats: Researchers report that CD8+ T cells had, on average, more expanded clones than CD4+.

Profiling relied on immunoSEQ multiplex PCR, and the TCRdb table lists in-frame clones only, not all of them. The repertoire holds about 58,000 clones, with around 88% as singletons. This clone was recorded a few times. Its antigen is not identified. Sequencing used CD4+ or CD8+ T cells sorted from blood, obtained in a trial of the OX40 agonist ivuxolimab. The J gene is TRBJ2-7, the V gene TRBV12-5; 11 bases are a match to TRBD2. The clonotype comes from an adult with an advanced solid tumor such as melanoma, head and neck, liver or kidney cancer. In nucleotides, the CDR3 is TGTGCTAGTGGTTTGGTAGTTCGCACTAGCGGGAGTTACGAGCAGTACTTC. Residues: CASGLVVRTSGSYEQYF.